This note documents a single TCR beta chain sequence. These data originate in a study of regulatory T cells in long-lasting Graves disease. The sample's time point: newly diagnosed GD, antithyroid drugs for less than 3 months. PBMC-derived RNA was used for the TCR library. With iRepertoire HTBI primers and Arm-PCR of CDR3 regions, TCR beta libraries were built. TCRdb independently ran MiXCR on the multiplex PCR reads; one entry per CDR3 protein. The sample holds roughly 610,000 distinct CDR3 sequences, 15% to 20% seen once. Germline CDR1 and CDR2: LNHNV and YYDKDF (reference sequence). This CDR3 has 14 residues. The same sample was also used in a study of T cells in Graves' hyperthyroidism and ophthalmopathy.

This TCR derives from a man between 18 and 35 years old with Graves disease. The source material was peripheral blood mononuclear cells (PBMCs), sampled at new diagnosis, from a patient treated with antithyroid drugs. The chain is built from TRBV15 and TRBJ2-1, with a possible D match to TRBD2 (6 bases). The end of the DNA aligns better with TRBJ2-3, so the J call may be wrong. CDR3 in DNA: TGTGCCACCAGCAGGGCGCGGGATGCAGATACGCAGTATTTT. It codes for CATSRARDADTQYF.